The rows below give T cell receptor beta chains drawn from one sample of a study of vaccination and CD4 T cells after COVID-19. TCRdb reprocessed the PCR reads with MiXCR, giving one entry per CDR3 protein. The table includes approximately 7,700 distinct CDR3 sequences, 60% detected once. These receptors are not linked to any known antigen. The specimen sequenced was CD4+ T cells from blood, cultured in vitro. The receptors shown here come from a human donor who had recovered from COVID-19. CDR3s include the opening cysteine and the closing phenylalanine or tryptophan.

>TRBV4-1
CASSLDRGHGYTF
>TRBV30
CAWSATGTGGEKLFF
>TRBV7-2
CASSAGGEYQPQHF
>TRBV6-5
CASSSTPGDTQYF
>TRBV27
CASSSGEVWTEAFF
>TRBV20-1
CSARDYAGNIQYF
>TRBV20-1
CSAIRLSGRQETQYF
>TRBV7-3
CASSRREGDTQYF
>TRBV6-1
CASRLASGRNTDTQYF
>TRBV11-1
CASSLDQVNEQFF
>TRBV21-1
CASSKGTETYEQYF
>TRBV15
CATRDRRSGNTIYF